A single sample gave rise to the 11 T cell receptor beta chains below, sequenced in a study of CD8 T cells in Susac syndrome. Reverse transcription used roughly 0.5 to 1 ug RNA and random hexamers. TCRdb ran MiXCR on the immunoSEQ multiplex PCR reads and lists one entry per CDR3 protein. The sample yields 300,000 to 350,000 distinct CDR3 sequences, about 91% seen once. Sequenced input: CD4+ T cells from PBMCs. The receptors were gathered from a human donor with multiple sclerosis.

A single count supports this clonotype. The chain couples TRBV5-1 to TRBJ2-1; weak D call: TRBD2 (6 bases). V was shortened by 5 bases and J by 9 bases, with 15 bases between the two germline ends. The germline V gene encodes CDR1 SGHRS and CDR2 YFSETQ. This CDR3 is built from 13 residues. CDR3 protein: CASRQSSSVEQFF. The CDR3 DNA sequence: TGCGCCAGCAGGCAAAGTTCTAGCGTTGAGCAGTTCTTC.

The chain couples TRBV7-9 to TRBJ1-1; D is possibly TRBD1 (5 bases). Looked up from germline, CDR1 is SEHNR and CDR2 is FQNEAQ (reference sequence). V lost 3 bases and J 10 bases, leaving 15 bases between the germline ends. The CDR3 extends over 13 amino acids. The DNA for the CDR3 is TGTGCCAGCAGCTTGGCGGGACGGATGAGAGCTTTCTTT. Protein: CASSLAGRMRAFF.

The CDR3 spells CASSQLFGFSTEAFF. CDR3 coding DNA: TGCGCCAGCAGTCAATTGTTCGGTTTTTCCACTGAAGCTTTCTTT. The V call is TRBV23-1, the J call TRBJ1-1; D is ambiguous. TRBV23-1 is an ORF, and what it does is uncertain. Deletions cut 1 base from V and 4 bases from J, with 13 bases between. There are 15 residues in the CDR3.

This chain uses TRBV15 with TRBJ1-2; D not resolved. This CDR3 contains 14 residues. The germline V gene has CDR1 LNHNV and CDR2 YYDKDF (reference sequence). V lost 0 bases and J 4 bases, leaving 9 bases between the germline ends. The CDR3 nucleotides are TGTGCCACCAGCAGAGATCTGGCTTCCTATGGCTACACCTTC. Its translation is CATSRDLASYGYTF.

The chain has TRBV4-1 and TRBJ2-1; unclear D gene. The CDR3 is 15 amino acids. V lost 4 bases to trimming and J lost 1 base, with 11 bases between them. Germline assignment: CDR1 MGHRA and CDR2 YSYEKL. The chain's CDR3 is CASSLIGTSYNEQFF. In nucleotides, the CDR3 is TGCGCCAGCAGCCTGATAGGCACTTCCTACAATGAGCAGTTCTTC.

The J gene is TRBJ2-2, the V gene TRBV30; D is uncertain. Looked up from germline, CDR1 is GTSNPN and CDR2 is SVGIG (reference sequence). This CDR3 comprises 12 residues. V lost 0 bases and J lost 7, with 6 bases in between. CDR3 coding DNA: TGTGCCTGGAGTGTGCAGGTCGGGGAGCTGTTTTTT. Translation gives CAWSVQVGELFF.

The chain combines TRBV10-1 with TRBJ2-7, with D maybe TRBD2 (5 bases). The germline gives CDR1 WNHNN, CDR2 SYGVQD (reference sequence). This CDR3 is built from 14 residues. Trimming shortened V by 0 bases and J by 6 bases, and 12 bases separated the two germline ends. For the CDR3, the DNA is TGCGCCAGCAGTGAGTCCATCACACGGGGCGAGCAGTACTTC. Encoded protein: CASSESITRGEQYF.

The CDR3 spells CSVAGTESFSTDTQYF. In DNA form, the CDR3 reads TGCAGCGTTGCCGGGACAGAGTCCTTTAGCACAGATACGCAGTATTTT. This chain uses TRBV29-1 with TRBJ2-3; 7 positions match TRBD1. The CDR3 is made up of 16 amino acids. With V trimmed by 4 bases and J by 0 bases, 10 bases remained unmatched. The V gene's germline CDR1 is SQVTM and CDR2 ANQGSEA.

This chain joins TRBV29-1 and TRBJ1-2; tentatively, D is TRBD1 (5 bases). CDR3 length equals 12 residues. V lost 4 bases and J 3 bases, leaving 9 bases between the germline ends. Germline values: CDR1 SQVTM, CDR2 ANQGSEA. The CDR3: CSVAWGHYGYTF. CDR3 nucleotides: TGCAGCGTTGCATGGGGCCACTATGGCTACACCTTC.

This clonotype was seen more than once but under ten times. V gene TRBV11-2 combines with J gene TRBJ1-2; a possible D gene is TRBD1 (5 bases). This CDR3 is 15 amino acids long. V was pared by 5 bases and J by 0 bases, with 13 bases between. Germline lookup yields CDR1 SGHAT and CDR2 FQNNGV. CDR3 sequence (DNA): TGTGCCAGCAGCCCTGACAGAGGAGCTAACTATGGCTACACCTTC. It codes for CASSPDRGANYGYTF.

V is TRBV4-3 and J is TRBJ1-3; possible D gene TRBD1, 5 bases. V lost 0 bases and J lost 4, with 10 bases in between. The CDR3 totals 15 residues. Germline V gene data show CDR1 as LGHNA and CDR2 as YSLEER. The CDR3 DNA follows: TGCGCCAGCAGCCAAGACGCAGGGACCGGAAACACCATATATTTT. This codes for CASSQDAGTGNTIYF.